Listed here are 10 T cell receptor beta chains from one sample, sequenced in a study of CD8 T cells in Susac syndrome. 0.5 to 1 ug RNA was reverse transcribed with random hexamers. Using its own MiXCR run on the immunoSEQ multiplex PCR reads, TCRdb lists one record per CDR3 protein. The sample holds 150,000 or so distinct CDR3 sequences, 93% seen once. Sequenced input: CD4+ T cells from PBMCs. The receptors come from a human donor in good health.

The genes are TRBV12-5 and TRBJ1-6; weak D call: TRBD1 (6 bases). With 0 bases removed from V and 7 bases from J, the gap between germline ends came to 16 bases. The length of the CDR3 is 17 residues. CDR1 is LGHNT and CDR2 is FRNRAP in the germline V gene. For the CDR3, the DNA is TGTGCTAGTGGTTTGGTAGGACCGGGACACCCCAATTCACCCCTCCACTTT. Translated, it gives CASGLVGPGHPNSPLHF.

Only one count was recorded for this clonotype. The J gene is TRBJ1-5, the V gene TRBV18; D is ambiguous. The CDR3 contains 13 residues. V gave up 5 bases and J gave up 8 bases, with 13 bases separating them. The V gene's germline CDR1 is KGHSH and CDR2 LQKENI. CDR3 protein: CASSTALGEPQHF. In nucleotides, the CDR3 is TGTGCCAGCTCAACGGCCCTAGGAGAGCCCCAGCATTTT.

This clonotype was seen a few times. The CDR3 spells CASSLEVARDTQYF. The CDR3 region has the DNA TGCGCCAGCAGCTTGGAAGTTGCCCGGGATACGCAGTATTTT. The chain joins TRBV5-1 to TRBJ2-3, with D uncertain. The V end was cut by 0 bases, the J end by 6 bases, with 11 bases between. Germline-derived CDR1 and CDR2 are SGHRS and YFSETQ. The CDR3 spans 14 residues.

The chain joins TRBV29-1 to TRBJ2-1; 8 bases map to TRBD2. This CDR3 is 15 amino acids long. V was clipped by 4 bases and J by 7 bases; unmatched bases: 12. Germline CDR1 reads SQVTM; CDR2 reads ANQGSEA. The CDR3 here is CSVAVQGGGKNEQFF. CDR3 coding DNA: TGCAGCGTTGCCGTCCAGGGCGGGGGGAAGAATGAGCAGTTCTTC.

The CDR3 DNA reads TGTGCCAGTCGAAGGACTGAAGCTTTCTTT. Its protein product is CASRRTEAFF. The gene calls are TRBV19 and TRBJ1-1, with D unresolved. The V gene lost 8 bases and the J gene lost 5 bases, with 6 bases spanning the gap. Per germline, CDR1 LNHDA and CDR2 SQIVND (reference sequence). This CDR3 is 10 amino acids long. Full variable domain (rest looked up from reference TRBV19 and TRBJ1-1): DGGITQSPKYLFRKEGQNVTLSCEQNLNHDAMYWYRQDPGQGLRLIYYSQIVNDFQKGDIAEGYSVSREKKESFPLTVTSAQKNPTAFYLCASRRTEAFFGQGTRLTVV.

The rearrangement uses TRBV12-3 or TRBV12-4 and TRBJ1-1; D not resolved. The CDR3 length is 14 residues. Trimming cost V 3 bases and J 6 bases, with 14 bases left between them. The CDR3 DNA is TGTGCCAGCAGTTTGATTTCCCTGGGCTCTGAAGCTTTCTTT. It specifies CASSLISLGSEAFF.

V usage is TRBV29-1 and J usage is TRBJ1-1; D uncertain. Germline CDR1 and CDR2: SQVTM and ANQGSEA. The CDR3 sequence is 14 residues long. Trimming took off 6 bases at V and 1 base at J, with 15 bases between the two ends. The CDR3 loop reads CSVLARLGNTEAFF. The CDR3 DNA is TGCAGCGTCCTCGCCCGGCTGGGGAACACTGAAGCTTTCTTT. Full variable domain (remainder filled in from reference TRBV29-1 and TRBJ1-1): SAVISQKPSRDICQRGTSLTIQCQVDSQVTMMFWYRQQPGQSLTLIATANQGSEATYESGFVIDKFPISRPNLTFSTLTVSNMSPEDSSIYLCSVLARLGNTEAFFGQGTRLTVV.

The CDR3 is CASSFTGSRPEAFF. DNA for the CDR3: TGTGCCAGCAGCTTCACGGGATCACGACCTGAAGCTTTCTTT. The chain couples TRBV7-9 to TRBJ1-1; unclear D gene. The CDR3 spans 14 residues. Germline loops: CDR1 SEHNR, CDR2 FQNEAQ (reference sequence). V was trimmed by 3 bases and J by 6 bases, leaving 14 bases between them.

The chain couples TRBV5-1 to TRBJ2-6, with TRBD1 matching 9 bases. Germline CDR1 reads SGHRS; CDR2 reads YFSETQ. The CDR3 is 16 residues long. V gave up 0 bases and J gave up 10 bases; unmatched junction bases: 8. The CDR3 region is CASSLGGTGLENVLTF. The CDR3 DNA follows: TGCGCCAGCAGCTTGGGCGGGACAGGGCTGGAAAACGTCCTGACTTTC.

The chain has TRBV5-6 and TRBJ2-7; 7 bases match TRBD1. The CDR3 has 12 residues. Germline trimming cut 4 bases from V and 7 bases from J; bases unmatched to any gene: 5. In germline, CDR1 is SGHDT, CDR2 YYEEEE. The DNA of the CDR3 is TGTGCCAGCAGCCCCTGGACAGGAGAGCAGTACTTC. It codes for CASSPWTGEQYF.